These T cell receptor beta chains were read from a single sample in a study of cytomegalovirus exposure and HLA in healthy donors. The data were produced by immunoSEQ multiplex PCR, yet TCRdb's version contains in-frame clones alone and is incomplete. This sample has some 60,000 clones, with 70% to 90% found just once. Material: PBMCs. The receptor source for this set is a man between 18 and 35 years old in good health and CMV-seronegative. CDR3s include the opening cysteine and the closing phenylalanine or tryptophan. Each record gives: J gene, D gene, V gene, clone size, CDR3 DNA, CDR3 protein. D genes are given only for firm matches. For some rows the clone size is stated as once, few or many, or as a class when expanded; others skip it.

TRBJ1-3 . TRBV11-2 . TGTGCCAGCAGCTTGGGGCAGGCCTCTGGAAACACCATATATTTT CASSLGQASGNTIYF
TRBJ1-6 TRBD1 TRBV7-9 medium-sized TGTGCCAGCAGCTACTTACAGGGGACCCTCCACTTT CASSYLQGTLHF
TRBJ2-4 . TRBV28 . TGTGCCAGCAGAAGAAATGGAGGCGGGAAAAACATTCAGTACTTC CASRRNGGGKNIQYF
TRBJ1-5 TRBD1 TRBV4-1 . TGCGCCAGCAGCCCTAGTGAAGGGACAGGGGACCAGCCCCAGCATTTT CASSPSEGTGDQPQHF
TRBJ1-1 . TRBV6-5 . TGTGCCAGCAGCCGCCGGGGGAACACTGAAGCTTTCTTT CASSRRGNTEAFF
TRBJ2-7 . TRBV7-8 . TGTGCCAGCAGCTTGTTACTAGAGGACGGAACCTACGAGCAGTACTTC CASSLLLEDGTYEQYF
TRBJ2-3 TRBD2 TRBV6-5 . TGTGCCAGCAGCCAACTAGCGGGGGATCGGAATACGCAGTATTTT CASSQLAGDRNTQYF
TRBJ2-6 . TRBV10-3 . TGTGCCATCGGCCTGGACAGTAGCTCTGGGGCCAACGTCCTGACTTTC CAIGLDSSSGANVLTF
TRBJ2-7 TRBD1 TRBV7-9 . TGTGCCAGCAGCTACCGGGACAGGCCCTACGAGCAGTACTTC CASSYRDRPYEQYF
TRBJ1-5 TRBD1 TRBV10-3 . TGTGCCATCCGGGACAGCGTAAATCAGCCCCAGCATTTT CAIRDSVNQPQHF
TRBJ2-1 . TRBV5-6 few TGTGCCAGCAGCCGTTACGGAGGAGTAGCCAGCAATGAGCAGTTCTTC CASSRYGGVASNEQFF
TRBJ2-3 . TRBV4-1 . TGCGCCAGCAGACCGTCTGGGTGGGGGCCGCAGTATTTT CASRPSGWGPQYF
TRBJ2-2 TRBD1 TRBV11-2 once TGTGCCAGCAGTCATACCGGGACAGGGGGCACCGGGGAGCTGTTTTTT CASSHTGTGGTGELFF
TRBJ2-7 . TRBV10-3 . TGTGCCACCTGCCCAGGGGAGACGTATGAGCAGTACTTC CATCPGETYEQYF
TRBJ1-5 . TRBV29-1 . TGCAGCGTCCTCTTCACAACAGGGTTCGATCAGCCCCAGCATTTT CSVLFTTGFDQPQHF
TRBJ1-2 . TRBV2 . TGTGCCAGCAGACGGGAACCTATGCCTAACTATGGCTACACCTTC CASRREPMPNYGYTF
TRBJ2-5 . TRBV4-2 . TGTGCCAGCAGCCATCCCCTAGCCAGCGGGGAGACCCAGTACTTC CASSHPLASGETQYF
TRBJ1-1 . TRBV27 . TGTGCCAGCATGAACAGGCTTGAAGCTTTCTTT CASMNRLEAFF
TRBJ2-3 TRBD2 TRBV10-1 . TGCGCCAGCAGTAGCGGGACCACAGATACGCAGTATTTT CASSSGTTDTQYF
TRBJ2-7 TRBD1 TRBV7-9 . TGTGCCAGCAGCTCACAGGGGTACGAGCAGTACTTC CASSSQGYEQYF
TRBJ1-1 . TRBV6-1 . TGTGCCAGCAGAGAGCAGCCCCAATCCGACGGGGAAGCTTTCTTT CASREQPQSDGEAFF
TRBJ2-4 . TRBV4-2 . TGTGCCAGCAGCCAAGCGAGGACTACCCTCATCGAGAAAAACATTCAGTACTTC CASSQARTTLIEKNIQYF
TRBJ1-1 . TRBV29-1 . TGCAGCGTAGCGACGTCTCTGAACACTGAAGCTTTCTTT CSVATSLNTEAFF
TRBJ1-1 TRBD1 TRBV6-5 . TGTGCCAGCAGCAGACAGGGCTGGGACACTGAAGCTTTCTTT CASSRQGWDTEAFF
TRBJ2-3 TRBD2 TRBV4-2 . TGTGCCAGCAGCCCGATAGCGGGGGGGCCGGGGGGCACAGATACGCAGTATTTT CASSPIAGGPGGTDTQYF
TRBJ1-2 . TRBV28 . TGTGCCAGCAGTTTCAGAGACAGGACTGGCTACACCTTC CASSFRDRTGYTF
TRBJ1-4 TRBD1 TRBV7-6 . TGTGCCAGCAGCCCCGGCGTGGGACAGGGCGAGGAAAAACTGTTTTTT CASSPGVGQGEEKLFF
TRBJ2-7 . TRBV5-1 . TGCGCCAGCAGCTTAGGAGGGGGCGGCGAGCAGTACTTC CASSLGGGGEQYF
TRBJ2-7 TRBD2 TRBV27 . TGTGCCAGCAGCTACGGGGGGTTGAGCGAGCAGTACTTC CASSYGGLSEQYF
TRBJ2-7 . TRBV9 . TGTGCCAGCAGTAATGGGCCTAACGCGGGCGAGCAGTACTTC CASSNGPNAGEQYF
TRBJ1-6 TRBD1 TRBV5-1 . TGCGCCAGCAGCCAGGAGAACAGGGGGCCTTTCAATAATTCACCCCTCCACTTT CASSQENRGPFNNSPLHF
TRBJ2-3 TRBD1 TRBV6-5 . TGTGCCAGCAGTCGCGGACAGGAGACAGATACGCAGTATTTT CASSRGQETDTQYF
TRBJ2-7 TRBD1 TRBV27 . TGTGCCAGCAGTTCGACCGGGACAGGGGGAGGGGAGCAGTACTTC CASSSTGTGGGEQYF
TRBJ2-4 TRBD2 TRBV30 . TGTGCCTGGAGTAATAGCGGGGGACGATACATTCAGTACTTC CAWSNSGGRYIQYF
TRBJ2-1 TRBD1 TRBV29-1 once TGCAGCGTATCAACCGGGACAGGAGTTTACAATGAGCAGTTCTTC CSVSTGTGVYNEQFF
TRBJ1-1 . TRBV12-5 . TGTGCTAGTGGTTTGGACCGGGGGGCTCTGAACACTGAAGCTTTCTTT CASGLDRGALNTEAFF
TRBJ2-1 . TRBV7-6 . TGTGCCAGCAGCTACACAGGGAGTAATGAGCAGTTCTTC CASSYTGSNEQFF
TRBJ2-3 TRBD2 TRBV9 . TGTGCCAGCAGCGAAGCTAACGGGGGGATGCAGGATACGCAGTATTTT CASSEANGGMQDTQYF
TRBJ2-7 TRBD1 TRBV5-1 . TGCGCCAGCAGCAAACAGGGGACGAACTACGAGCAGTACTTC CASSKQGTNYEQYF
TRBJ2-7 TRBD2 TRBV14 . TGTGCCAGCAGCTCTCTACTAGCGGCTTCCTACGAGCAGTACTTC CASSSLLAASYEQYF
TRBJ2-2 . TRBV4-1 . TGCGCCAGCAGGCCCGGGAACACGAACACCGGGGAGCTGTTTTTT CASRPGNTNTGELFF
TRBJ1-2 . TRBV4-1 . TGCGCCAGCAGCCAGGGGGGGGGCTACACCTTC CASSQGGGYTF
TRBJ1-5 . TRBV7-9 . TGTGCCAGCAGTCCACCAGGGGTTGGCAATCAGCCCCAGCATTTT CASSPPGVGNQPQHF
TRBJ1-1 . TRBV10-3 . TGTGCCATCAGTGAGTCGAATGGGGGCCTGAACACTGAAGCTTTCTTT CAISESNGGLNTEAFF
TRBJ1-1 . TRBV5-6 . TGTGCCAGCAGCTTGGATGGGACATCGGGGAACACTGAAGCTTTCTTT CASSLDGTSGNTEAFF
TRBJ1-3 . TRBV28 . TGTGCCAGCAGGACGACAGGCCCCGGAAACACCATATATTTT CASRTTGPGNTIYF
TRBJ1-1 . TRBV29-1 . TGCAGCGTTGGGGGGCTTGTGACATCCCGGAGCACTGAAGCTTTCTTT CSVGGLVTSRSTEAFF
TRBJ2-7 . TRBV15 . TGTGCCACCAGCAGGGGAGGGGGGGGCCCCGATACCTACGAGCAGTACTTC CATSRGGGGPDTYEQYF
TRBJ1-6 TRBD1 TRBV6-1 . TGTGCCAGCAGTGAAGGGACAGGGGGTAATTCACCCCTCCACTTT CASSEGTGGNSPLHF
TRBJ2-7 . TRBV11-2 . TGTGCCAGCAGCTTTGGGGCAGGGGTTGAGCAGTACTTC CASSFGAGVEQYF
TRBJ2-6 . TRBV28 . TGTGCCAGCTACTCGAGGAGGGTATCAGGGGGGTCTGGGGCCAACGTCCTGACTTTC CASYSRRVSGGSGANVLTF
TRBJ2-7 . TRBV11-2 once TGTGCCAGCAGCTTAGAAACTAGAGCGTCGGCCGAGCAGTACTTC CASSLETRASAEQYF
TRBJ2-5 TRBD2 TRBV10-1 . TGCGCCAGCAGTGAGGTAGCGGGGGCCGAGACCCAGTACTTC CASSEVAGAETQYF
TRBJ2-1 TRBD1 TRBV7-2 once TGTGCCAGCAGCCGAGGGGGCTCTAACAATGAGCAGTTCTTC CASSRGGSNNEQFF
TRBJ2-7 TRBD1 TRBV29-1 . TGCAGCGTTGAAATCGATGGGACAGGGGGATACGAGCAGTACTTC CSVEIDGTGGYEQYF
TRBJ2-1 TRBD1 TRBV29-1 . TGCAGCCAACTTAGGGGGGACAGGGGTGCCAATGAGCAGTTCTTC CSQLRGDRGANEQFF
TRBJ1-3 . TRBV2 . TGTGCCAGCAAAATAGACAGTTACTCTGGAAACACCATATATTTT CASKIDSYSGNTIYF
TRBJ2-5 . TRBV18 . TGTGCCAGCTCACCACCGTCCCCTCAAGAGACCCAGTACTTC CASSPPSPQETQYF